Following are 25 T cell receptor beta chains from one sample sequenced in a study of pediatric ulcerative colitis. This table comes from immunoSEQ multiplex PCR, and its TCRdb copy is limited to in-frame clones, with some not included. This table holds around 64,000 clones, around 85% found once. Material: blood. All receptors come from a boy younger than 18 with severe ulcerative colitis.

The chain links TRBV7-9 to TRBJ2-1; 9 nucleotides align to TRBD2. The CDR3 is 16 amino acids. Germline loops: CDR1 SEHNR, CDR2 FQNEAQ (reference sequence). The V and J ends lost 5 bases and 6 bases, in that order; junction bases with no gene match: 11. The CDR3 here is CASSHSFTSGRNEQFF. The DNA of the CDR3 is TGTGCCAGCAGCCACTCCTTTACTAGCGGGCGCAATGAGCAGTTCTTC.

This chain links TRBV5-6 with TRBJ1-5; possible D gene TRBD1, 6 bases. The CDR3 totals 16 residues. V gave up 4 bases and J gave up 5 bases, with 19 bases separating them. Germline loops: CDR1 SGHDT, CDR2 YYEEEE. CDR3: CASSLRRTAPDQPQHF. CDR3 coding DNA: TGTGCCAGCAGCCTTCGTCGGACAGCCCCGGATCAGCCCCAGCATTTT.

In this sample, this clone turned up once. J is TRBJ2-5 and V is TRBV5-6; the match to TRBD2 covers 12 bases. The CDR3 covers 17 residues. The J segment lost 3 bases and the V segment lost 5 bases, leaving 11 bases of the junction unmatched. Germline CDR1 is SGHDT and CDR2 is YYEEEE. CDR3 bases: TGTGCCAGCAGTCGAAGGACTAGCGGGATTCGTGAAGAGACCCAGTACTTC. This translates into CASSRRTSGIREETQYF.

CDR3 DNA: TGTGCCAGCAGCCAAGAGGCCAGTGGGTTCGATGGCTACACCTTC. It yields the protein CASSQEASGFDGYTF. This chain connects TRBV4-2 to TRBJ1-2; D gene uncertain. Per the germline V gene, CDR1 is LGHNA and CDR2 is YNFKEQ. The V end was cut by 0 bases, the J end by 6 bases, with 14 bases between. The CDR3 is made up of 15 amino acids.

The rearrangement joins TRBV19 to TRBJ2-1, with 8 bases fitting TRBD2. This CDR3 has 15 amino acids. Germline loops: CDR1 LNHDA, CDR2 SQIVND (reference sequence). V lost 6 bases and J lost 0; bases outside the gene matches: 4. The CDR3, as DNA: TGTGCCAGTAGGTCGGGGGGGAGCTCCTACAATGAGCAGTTCTTC. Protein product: CASRSGGSSYNEQFF.

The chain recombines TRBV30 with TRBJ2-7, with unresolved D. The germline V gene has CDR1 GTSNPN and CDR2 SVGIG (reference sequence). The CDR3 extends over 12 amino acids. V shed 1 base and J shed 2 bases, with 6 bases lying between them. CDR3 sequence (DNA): TGTGCCTGGAGTGGACAAACCTACGAGCAGTACTTC. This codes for CAWSGQTYEQYF.

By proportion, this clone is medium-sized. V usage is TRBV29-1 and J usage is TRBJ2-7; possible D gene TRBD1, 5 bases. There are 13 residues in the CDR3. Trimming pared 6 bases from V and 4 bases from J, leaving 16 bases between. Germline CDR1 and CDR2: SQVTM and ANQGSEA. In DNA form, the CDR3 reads TGCAGCGTCGCCCCCTCTGCAGGGTACGAGCAGTACTTC. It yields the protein CSVAPSAGYEQYF.

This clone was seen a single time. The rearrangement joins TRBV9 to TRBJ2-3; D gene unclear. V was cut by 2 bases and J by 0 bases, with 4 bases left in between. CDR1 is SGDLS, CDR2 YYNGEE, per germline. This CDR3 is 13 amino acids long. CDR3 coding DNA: TGTGCCAGCAGCGTCGTCAGCACAGATACGCAGTATTTT. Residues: CASSVVSTDTQYF. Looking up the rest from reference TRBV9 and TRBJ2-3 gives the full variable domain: DSGVTQTPKHLITATGQRVTLRCSPRSGDLSVYWYQQSLDQGLQFLIQYYNGEERAKGNILERFSAQQFPDLHSELNLSSLELGDSALYFCASSVVSTDTQYFGPGTRLTVL.

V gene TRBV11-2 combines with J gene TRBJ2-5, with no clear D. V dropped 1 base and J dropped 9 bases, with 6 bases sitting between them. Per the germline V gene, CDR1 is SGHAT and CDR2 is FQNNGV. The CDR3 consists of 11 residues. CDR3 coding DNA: TGTGCCAGCAGCTTAGCCCGGGCCCAGTACTTC. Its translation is CASSLARAQYF.

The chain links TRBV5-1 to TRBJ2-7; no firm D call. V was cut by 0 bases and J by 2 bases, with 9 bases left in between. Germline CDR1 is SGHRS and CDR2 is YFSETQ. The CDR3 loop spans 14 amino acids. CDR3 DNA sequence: TGCGCCAGCAGCTTGGGTACTACGACCTACGAGCAGTACTTC. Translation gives CASSLGTTTYEQYF.

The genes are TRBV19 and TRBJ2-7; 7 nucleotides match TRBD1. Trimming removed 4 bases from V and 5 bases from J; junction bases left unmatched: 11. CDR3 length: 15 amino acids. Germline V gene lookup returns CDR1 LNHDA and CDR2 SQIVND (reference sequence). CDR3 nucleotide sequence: TGTGCCAGTAGTAACTTGTTCGACAGGGTGGACGAGCAGTACTTC. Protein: CASSNLFDRVDEQYF.

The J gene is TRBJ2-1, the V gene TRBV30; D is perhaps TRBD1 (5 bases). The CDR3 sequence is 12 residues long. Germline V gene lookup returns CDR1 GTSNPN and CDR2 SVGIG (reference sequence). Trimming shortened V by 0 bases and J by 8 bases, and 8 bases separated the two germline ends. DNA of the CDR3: TGTGCCTGGAGTGTACAAGGGGATGAGCAGTTCTTC. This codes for CAWSVQGDEQFF.

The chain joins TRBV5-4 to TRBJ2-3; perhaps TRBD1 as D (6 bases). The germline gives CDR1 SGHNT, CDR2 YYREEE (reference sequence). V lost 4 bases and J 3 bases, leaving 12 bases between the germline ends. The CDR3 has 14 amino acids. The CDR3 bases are TGTGCCAGCAGCCGGACAGAGGGAACAGATACGCAGTATTTT. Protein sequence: CASSRTEGTDTQYF.

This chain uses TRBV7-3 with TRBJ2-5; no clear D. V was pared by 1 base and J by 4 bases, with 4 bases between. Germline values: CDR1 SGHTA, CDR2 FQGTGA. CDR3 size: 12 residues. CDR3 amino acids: CASSLIGETQYF. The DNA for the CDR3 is TGTGCCAGCAGCTTAATCGGAGAGACCCAGTACTTC.

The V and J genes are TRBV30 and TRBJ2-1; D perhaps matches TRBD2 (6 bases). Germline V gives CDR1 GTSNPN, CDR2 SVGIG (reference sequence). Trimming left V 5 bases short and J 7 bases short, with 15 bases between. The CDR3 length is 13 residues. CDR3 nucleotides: TGTGCCTGGGACGGAAGCGGGTGGAATGAGCAGTTCTTC. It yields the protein CAWDGSGWNEQFF.

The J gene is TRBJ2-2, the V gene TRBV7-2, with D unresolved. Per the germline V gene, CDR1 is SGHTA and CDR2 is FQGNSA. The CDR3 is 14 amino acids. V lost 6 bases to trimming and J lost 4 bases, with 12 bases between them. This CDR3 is CASRGWGFTGELFF. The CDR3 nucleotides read TGTGCCAGCAGGGGTTGGGGTTTCACCGGGGAGCTGTTTTTT.

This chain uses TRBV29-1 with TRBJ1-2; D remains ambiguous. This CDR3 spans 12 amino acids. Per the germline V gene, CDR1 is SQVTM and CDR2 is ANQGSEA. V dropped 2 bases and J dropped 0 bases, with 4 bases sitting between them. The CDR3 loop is CSVEPANYGYTF. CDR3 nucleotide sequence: TGCAGCGTTGAACCAGCTAACTATGGCTACACCTTC.

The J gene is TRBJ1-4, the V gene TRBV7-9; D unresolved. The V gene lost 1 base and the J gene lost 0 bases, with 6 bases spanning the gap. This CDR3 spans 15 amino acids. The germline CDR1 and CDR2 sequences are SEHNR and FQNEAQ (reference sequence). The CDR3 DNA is TGTGCCAGCAGCTTAGTGGAGACAACTAATGAAAAACTGTTTTTT. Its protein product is CASSLVETTNEKLFF.

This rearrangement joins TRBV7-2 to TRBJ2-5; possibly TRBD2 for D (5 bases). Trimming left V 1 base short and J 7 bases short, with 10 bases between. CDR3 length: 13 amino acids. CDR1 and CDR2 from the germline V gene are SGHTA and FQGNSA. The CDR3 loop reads CASSLVPEGTQYF. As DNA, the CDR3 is TGTGCCAGCAGCTTAGTTCCAGAGGGGACCCAGTACTTC. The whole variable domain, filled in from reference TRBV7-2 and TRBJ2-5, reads GAGVSQSPSNKVTEKGKDVELRCDPISGHTALYWYRQSLGQGLEFLIYFQGNSAPDKSGLPSDRFSAERTGGSVSTLTIQRTQQEDSAVYLCASSLVPEGTQYFGPGTRLLVL.

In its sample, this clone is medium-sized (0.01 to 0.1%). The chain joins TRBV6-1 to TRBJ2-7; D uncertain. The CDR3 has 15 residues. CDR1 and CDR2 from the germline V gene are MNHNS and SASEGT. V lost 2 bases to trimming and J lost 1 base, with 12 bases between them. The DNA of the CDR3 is TGTGCCAGCAGTGAATTCACCGGGCTTTCCTACGAGCAGTACTTC. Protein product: CASSEFTGLSYEQYF.

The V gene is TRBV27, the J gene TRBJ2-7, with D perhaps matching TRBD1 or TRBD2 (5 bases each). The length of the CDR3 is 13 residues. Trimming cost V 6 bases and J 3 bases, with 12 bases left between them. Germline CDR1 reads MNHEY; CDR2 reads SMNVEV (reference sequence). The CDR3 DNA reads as TGTGCCAGCAGCTGGGGGTCCCGCTACGAGCAGTACTTC. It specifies CASSWGSRYEQYF.

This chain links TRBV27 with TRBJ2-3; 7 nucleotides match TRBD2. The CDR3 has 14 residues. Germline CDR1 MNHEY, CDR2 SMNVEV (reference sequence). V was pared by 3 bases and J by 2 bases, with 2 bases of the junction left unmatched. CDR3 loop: CASSFGGSTDTQYF. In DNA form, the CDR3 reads TGTGCCAGCAGTTTCGGGGGGTCCACAGATACGCAGTATTTT.

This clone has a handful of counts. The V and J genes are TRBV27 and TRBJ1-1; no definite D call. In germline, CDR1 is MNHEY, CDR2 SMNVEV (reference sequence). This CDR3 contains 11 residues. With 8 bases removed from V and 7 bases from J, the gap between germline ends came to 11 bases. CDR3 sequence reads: CASWRRVEAFF. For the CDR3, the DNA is TGTGCCAGCTGGCGGAGAGTTGAAGCTTTCTTT.

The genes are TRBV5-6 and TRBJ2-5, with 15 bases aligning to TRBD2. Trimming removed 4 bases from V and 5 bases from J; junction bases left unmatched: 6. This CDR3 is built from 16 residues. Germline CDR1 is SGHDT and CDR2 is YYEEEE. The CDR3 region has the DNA TGTGCCAGCAGCCACCGAGGGACTAGCGGGAGGGAGACCCAGTACTTC. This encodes CASSHRGTSGRETQYF.

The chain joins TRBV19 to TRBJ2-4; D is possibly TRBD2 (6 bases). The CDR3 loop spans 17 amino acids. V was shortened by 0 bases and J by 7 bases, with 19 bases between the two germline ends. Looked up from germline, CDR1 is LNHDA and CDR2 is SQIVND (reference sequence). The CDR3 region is CASSIEASRFRGNIQYF. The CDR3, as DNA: TGTGCCAGTAGTATAGAAGCGTCGCGTTTCCGGGGGAACATTCAGTACTTC.